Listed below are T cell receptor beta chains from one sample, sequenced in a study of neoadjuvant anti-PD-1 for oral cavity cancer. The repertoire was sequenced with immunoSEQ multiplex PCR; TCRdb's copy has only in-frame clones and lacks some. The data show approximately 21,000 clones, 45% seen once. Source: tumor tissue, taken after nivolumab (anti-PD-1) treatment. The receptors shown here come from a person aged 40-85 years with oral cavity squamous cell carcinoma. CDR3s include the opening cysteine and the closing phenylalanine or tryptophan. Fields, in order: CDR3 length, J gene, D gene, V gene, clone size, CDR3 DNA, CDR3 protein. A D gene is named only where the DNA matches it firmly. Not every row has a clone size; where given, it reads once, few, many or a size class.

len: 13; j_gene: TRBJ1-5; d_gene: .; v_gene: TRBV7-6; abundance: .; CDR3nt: TGTGCCAGCAGCTTAGCGGGAGATCAGCCCCAGCATTTT; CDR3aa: CASSLAGDQPQHF
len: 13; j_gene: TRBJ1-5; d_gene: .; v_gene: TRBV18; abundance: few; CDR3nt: TGTGCCAGCTCACCACTGGGAGATCAGCCCCAGCATTTT; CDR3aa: CASSPLGDQPQHF
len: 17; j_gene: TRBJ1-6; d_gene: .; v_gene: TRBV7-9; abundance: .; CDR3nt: TGTGCCAGCAGCTTATTGTCCGAACTCTCCTATAATTCACCCCTCCACTTT; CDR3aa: CASSLLSELSYNSPLHF
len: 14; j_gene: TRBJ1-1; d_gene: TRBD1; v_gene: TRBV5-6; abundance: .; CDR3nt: TGTGCCAGCAGCCCGGGACAGAGGAACACTGAAGCTTTCTTT; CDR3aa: CASSPGQRNTEAFF
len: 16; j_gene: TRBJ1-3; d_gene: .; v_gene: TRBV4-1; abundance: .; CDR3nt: TGCGCCAGCAGCCAAGATTCACCAGGCTCTGGAAACACCATATATTTT; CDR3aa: CASSQDSPGSGNTIYF
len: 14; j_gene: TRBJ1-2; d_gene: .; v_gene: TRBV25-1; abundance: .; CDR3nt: TGTGCCAGCAGTGAATGGGCAGGGAGAGATGGCTACACCTTC; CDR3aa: CASSEWAGRDGYTF
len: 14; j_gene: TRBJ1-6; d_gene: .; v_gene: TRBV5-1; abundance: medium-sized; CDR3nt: TGCGCCAGCAGTTGGGGGGAAAATAATTCACCCCTCCACTTT; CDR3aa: CASSWGENNSPLHF
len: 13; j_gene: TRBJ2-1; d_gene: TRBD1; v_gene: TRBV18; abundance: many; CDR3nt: TGTGCCAGCTCACCTCAGGGACAGGGGCGGCAGTTCTTC; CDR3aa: CASSPQGQGRQFF
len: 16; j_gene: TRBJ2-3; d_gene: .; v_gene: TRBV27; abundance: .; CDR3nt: TGTGCCAGCAGCTCTTATCCAACCCATCCGGCAGATACGCAGTATTTT; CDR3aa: CASSSYPTHPADTQYF
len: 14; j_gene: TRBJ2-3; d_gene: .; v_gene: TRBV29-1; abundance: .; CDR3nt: TGCAGCGTTGAAGGTCATGGATACACAGATACGCAGTATTTT; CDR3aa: CSVEGHGYTDTQYF
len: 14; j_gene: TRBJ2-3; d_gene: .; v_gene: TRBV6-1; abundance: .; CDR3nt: TGTGCCAGCAGCCGGGACACCGCACGGGATACGCAGTATTTT; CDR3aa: CASSRDTARDTQYF
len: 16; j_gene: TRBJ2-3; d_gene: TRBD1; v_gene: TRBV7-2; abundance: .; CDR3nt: TGTGCCAGCAGCTTCAACAGGGGACCGAGCACAGATACGCAGTATTTT; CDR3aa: CASSFNRGPSTDTQYF
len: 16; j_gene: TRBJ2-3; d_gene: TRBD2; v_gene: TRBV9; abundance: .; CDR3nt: TGTGCCAGCAGCGTCGAAGGACTAGCGATCGTAGATACGCAGTATTTT; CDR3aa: CASSVEGLAIVDTQYF
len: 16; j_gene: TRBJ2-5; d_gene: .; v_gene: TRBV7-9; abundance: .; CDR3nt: TGTGCCAGCAGCTCCCGTCGCGGGGTACGGGAGGAGACCCAGTACTTC; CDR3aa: CASSSRRGVREETQYF
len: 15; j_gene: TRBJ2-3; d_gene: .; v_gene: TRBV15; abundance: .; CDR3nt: TGTGCCACCAGCAGAGAAGGCAGATTCGAGGATACGCAGTATTTT; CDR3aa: CATSREGRFEDTQYF
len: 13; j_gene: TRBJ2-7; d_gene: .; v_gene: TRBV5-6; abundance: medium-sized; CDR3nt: TGTGCCAGCAGAACCCTCACCGGGGGAGAGCAGTACTTC; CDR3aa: CASRTLTGGEQYF
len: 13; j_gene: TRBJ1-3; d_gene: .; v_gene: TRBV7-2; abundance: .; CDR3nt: TGTGCCAGCAGCCTAGGCCCTGGAAACACCATATATTTT; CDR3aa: CASSLGPGNTIYF
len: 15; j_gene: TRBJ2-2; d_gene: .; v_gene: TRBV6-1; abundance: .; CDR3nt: TGTGCCAGCAGTCCTCGGGGACAAGACACCGGGGAGCTGTTTTTT; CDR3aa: CASSPRGQDTGELFF
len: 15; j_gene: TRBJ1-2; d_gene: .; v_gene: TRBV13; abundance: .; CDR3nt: TGTGCCAGCAGCGACCGGACAGCCCGGGGGAATGGCTACACCTTC; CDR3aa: CASSDRTARGNGYTF
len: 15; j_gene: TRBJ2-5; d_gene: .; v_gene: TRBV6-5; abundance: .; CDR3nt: TGTGCCAGCAGTTACTCGACACGATTACAAGAGACCCAGTACTTC; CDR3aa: CASSYSTRLQETQYF
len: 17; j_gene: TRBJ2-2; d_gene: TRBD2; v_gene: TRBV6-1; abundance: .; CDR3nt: TGTGCCAGCAGTGAGCGCAGGCCCGGGGGGATCACCGGGGAGCTGTTTTTT; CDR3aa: CASSERRPGGITGELFF
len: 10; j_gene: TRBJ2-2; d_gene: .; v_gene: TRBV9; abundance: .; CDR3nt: TGTGCCAGCGGGGTGGGGGAGCTGTTTTTT; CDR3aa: CASGVGELFF
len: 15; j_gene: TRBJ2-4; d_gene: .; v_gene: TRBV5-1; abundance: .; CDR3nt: TGCGCCAGCAGCTCCGGACCCCTAGCCAAAAACATTCAGTACTTC; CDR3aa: CASSSGPLAKNIQYF
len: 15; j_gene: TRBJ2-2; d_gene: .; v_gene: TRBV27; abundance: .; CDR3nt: TGTGCCAGCAGTCAGGACAGCCTGCACACCGGGGAGCTGTTTTTT; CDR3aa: CASSQDSLHTGELFF
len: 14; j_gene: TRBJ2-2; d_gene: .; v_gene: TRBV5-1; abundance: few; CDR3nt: TGCGCCAGCAGCTTGGGGGAGGTCTCCGGGGAGCTGTTTTTT; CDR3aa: CASSLGEVSGELFF
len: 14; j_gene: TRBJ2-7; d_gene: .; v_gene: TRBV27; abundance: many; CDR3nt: TGTGCCGCCAAGAGACTGGGTACGGGAAACGAGCAGTACTTC; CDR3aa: CAAKRLGTGNEQYF
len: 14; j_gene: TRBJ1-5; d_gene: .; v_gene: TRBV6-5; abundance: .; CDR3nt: TGTGCCAGCAGCCCTGTGATATACAATCAGCCCCAGCATTTT; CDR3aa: CASSPVIYNQPQHF
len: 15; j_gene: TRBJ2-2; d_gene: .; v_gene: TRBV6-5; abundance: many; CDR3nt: TGTGCCAGCAGTTACGCCCGGACTATCCCCGGGGAGCTGTTTTTT; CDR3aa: CASSYARTIPGELFF
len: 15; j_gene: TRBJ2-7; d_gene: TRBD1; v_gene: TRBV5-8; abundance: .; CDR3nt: TGTGCCAGCAGCTCTACAGGGGAATGGGCCCGAGAGCAGTACTTC; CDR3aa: CASSSTGEWAREQYF
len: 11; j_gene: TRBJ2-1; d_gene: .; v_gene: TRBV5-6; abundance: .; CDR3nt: TGTGCCAGCAGCTTAACAGGGACGGAGTTCTTC; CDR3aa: CASSLTGTEFF
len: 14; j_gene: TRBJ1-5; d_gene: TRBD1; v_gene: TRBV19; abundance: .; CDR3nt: TGTGCCACCTCGACAGGGGGCAGCAATCAGCCCCAGCATTTT; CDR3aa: CATSTGGSNQPQHF
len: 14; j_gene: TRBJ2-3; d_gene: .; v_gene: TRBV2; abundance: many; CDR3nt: TGTGCCAGCGGGGGAACGAGGGTCACAGATACGCAGTATTTT; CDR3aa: CASGGTRVTDTQYF
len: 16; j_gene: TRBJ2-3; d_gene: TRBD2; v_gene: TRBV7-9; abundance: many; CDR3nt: TGTGCCAGCAGCTTAGGTGGGACTAGTCCCACAGATACGCAGTATTTT; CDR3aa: CASSLGGTSPTDTQYF
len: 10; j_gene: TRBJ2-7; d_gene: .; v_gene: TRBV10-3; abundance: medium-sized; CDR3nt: TGTGCCACAGGGGAATACGAGCAGTACTTC; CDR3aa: CATGEYEQYF
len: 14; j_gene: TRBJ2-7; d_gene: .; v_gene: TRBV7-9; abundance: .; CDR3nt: TGTGCCAGCAGCTTAGAAGGGACACAGTACGAGCAGTACTTC; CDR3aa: CASSLEGTQYEQYF